This section outlines one T cell receptor (beta chain) sequence together with its context. Its matching antigen is unknown. The data were taken from a study of CXCR3-negative and CXCR3-positive naive CD8 T cells. The wider study: Summed over all libraries, TRB reads came to approximately 140 million, with about 1.5 +/- 0.3 million per library. Study-level points and caveats: Freshly isolated PBMCs were used in most assays, given partial CXCR3 loss after freezing. For memory CD8+ cells diversity was much lower, but both naive subsets had comparably high diversity.

Germline CDR1 SGHVS, CDR2 FNYEAQ. This CDR3 region has 12 residues. Libraries of TRB cDNA were made by 5' RACE and carried UMIs. TCRdb re-called the 5' RACE reads; one entry per CDR3 protein, DNA not given. The listing contains some 28,000 distinct CDR3 sequences. The sequencing input was memory CD8+ T cells from blood. The V and J genes are TRBV7-6 and TRBJ2-5; the TRBD1 assignment by TCRdb is unverifiable without DNA. The TCR originated in a human donor in good health. Some clones in this sample may be carry-over from other donors' samples. CDR3 region: CASSFPDSSQYF.